These 24 T cell receptor beta chains originate from one sample sequenced in a study of CD4 T cells in relation to SARS-CoV-2 and coronaviruses. Antigens of these TCRs are unknown. Before the COVID-19 pandemic, during about 2011-2019, CD4+ T cells were taken from unexposed donors. The cells were cultured for less than twelve days before CD4+ T cells were isolated. Produced via immunoSEQ multiplex PCR; TCRdb's table is partial and in-frame only. The table records 20,000 to 25,000 clones, around 78% of them present only once. The sequencing input was CD4+ T cells from PBMCs, cultured in vitro. The receptors originated from a human donor in good health.

The V and J genes are TRBV5-1 and TRBJ1-2; D is uncertain. Trimming took 0 bases from V and 6 from J, leaving 12 bases between them. This CDR3 contains 14 residues. Germline loops: CDR1 SGHRS, CDR2 YFSETQ. Written as DNA, the CDR3 is TGCGCCAGCAGCTTGGGACGCAGGCTAGATGGCTACACCTTC. Encoded protein: CASSLGRRLDGYTF.

The chain uses TRBV7-9 and TRBJ2-7; 11 bases are shared with TRBD2. Germline V gene data show CDR1 as SEHNR and CDR2 as FQNEAQ (reference sequence). The trim removed 1 base at V and 2 bases at J, leaving 1 base unmatched. The CDR3 length is 15 residues. The CDR3 protein is CASSLVAGGAYEQYF. In DNA form, the CDR3 reads TGTGCCAGCAGCTTAGTAGCGGGAGGGGCCTACGAGCAGTACTTC.

For the CDR3, the DNA is TGTGCCAGTAGTGACCGGAGACAGGGACCACCTCCCTATGGCTACACCTTC. Encoded protein: CASSDRRQGPPPYGYTF. The V and J genes are TRBV19 and TRBJ1-2; 7 bases align to TRBD1. After removal of 5 bases from V and 4 bases from J, the junction contained 16 bases not matched to a gene. Germline V lookup: CDR1 LNHDA, CDR2 SQIVND (reference sequence). The CDR3 loop spans 17 amino acids.

The genes are TRBV19 and TRBJ2-1, with 8 nucleotides matching TRBD1. V gave up 6 bases and J gave up 1 base; unmatched junction bases: 11. Germline CDR1 and CDR2: LNHDA and SQIVND (reference sequence). There are 17 residues in the CDR3. The CDR3 is CASSPNPRQGSYNEQFF. CDR3 bases: TGTGCCAGTAGCCCTAACCCTAGACAGGGGTCCTACAATGAGCAGTTCTTC.

The chain combines TRBV6-5 with TRBJ1-1; a possible D gene is TRBD1 (5 bases). The length of the CDR3 is 13 residues. Germline CDR1 MNHEY, CDR2 SVGAGI. V shed 6 bases and J shed 0 bases, with 8 bases lying between them. The CDR3 reads CASRRQMNTEAFF. For the CDR3, the DNA is TGTGCCAGCAGGCGACAGATGAACACTGAAGCTTTCTTT.

The chain joins TRBV4-1 to TRBJ2-7; TRBD1 agrees at 8 bases. Germline CDR1 MGHRA, CDR2 YSYEKL. The V segment lost 0 bases and the J segment 3 bases; nucleotides outside the gene matches: 4. The CDR3 has 15 amino acids. DNA for the CDR3: TGCGCCAGCAGCCAAGAGGACAGGGTAAGCTACGAGCAGTACTTC. Translated, it gives CASSQEDRVSYEQYF.

The chain carries TRBV18 and TRBJ2-1, with 12 positions matching TRBD2. Germline values: CDR1 KGHSH, CDR2 LQKENI. Trimming took 2 bases from V and 7 from J; bases not matched to a gene: 3. The CDR3 contains 15 residues. The CDR3 nucleotides read TGTGCCAGCTCACCAAGCACTAGCGGGAGGAATGAGCAGTTCTTC. The encoded protein is CASSPSTSGRNEQFF.

V usage is TRBV21-1 and J usage is TRBJ2-1; TRBD1 reflects the table's D call only, with no check against the DNA. TRBV21-1 has pseudogene status. The CDR3 is made up of 15 amino acids. This CDR3 is CASSTRQGARNEQFF. CDR3 coding DNA: TGTGCCAGCAGCACCCGACAGGGGGCGCGGAATGAGCAGTTCTTC.

The genes are TRBV7-8 and TRBJ2-7, with 9 bases that match TRBD1. J gave up 0 bases and V 1 base, and 1 base lay outside the gene matches. Germline V CDR1 and CDR2: SGHVS, FQNEAQ. The CDR3 spans 15 residues. CDR3 protein: CASSLEQGASYEQYF. The CDR3 DNA reads as TGTGCCAGCAGCTTAGAACAGGGGGCCTCCTACGAGCAGTACTTC.

CDR3 DNA sequence: TGTGCCAGCTCACGACAGAACACTGAAGCTTTCTTT. Translating it yields CASSRQNTEAFF. The genes are TRBV18 and TRBJ1-1; no clear D. The CDR3 has 12 residues. Per germline, CDR1 KGHSH and CDR2 LQKENI. V lost 4 bases and J 1 base, leaving 4 bases between the germline ends.

This rearrangement joins TRBV7-2 to TRBJ1-6, with D uncertain. Germline V gene lookup returns CDR1 SGHTA and CDR2 FQGNSA. V lost 2 bases and J 7 bases, leaving 9 bases between the germline ends. The CDR3 runs 14 residues. The CDR3 region is CASSLKMANSPLHF. DNA for the CDR3: TGTGCCAGCAGCTTAAAAATGGCCAATTCACCCCTCCACTTT.

The rearrangement uses TRBV5-4 and TRBJ2-2; D gene uncertain. The germline V gene has CDR1 SGHNT and CDR2 YYREEE (reference sequence). Trimming removed 0 bases from V and 0 bases from J, with 9 bases in between. The CDR3 consists of 16 residues. CDR3 sequence reads: CASSLASGTNTGELFF. The CDR3 DNA sequence: TGTGCCAGCAGCTTGGCTTCCGGTACGAACACCGGGGAGCTGTTTTTT.

V is TRBV12-3 or TRBV12-4 and J is TRBJ1-1; D is undetermined. V shed 2 bases and J shed 1 base, with 5 bases lying between them. CDR3 length: 13 residues. The CDR3 sequence: CASSLRRNTEAFF. The CDR3 bases are TGTGCCAGCAGTTTACGGCGGAACACTGAAGCTTTCTTT.

The genes are TRBV19 and TRBJ1-5; the match to TRBD1 covers 9 bases. The V and J ends lost 3 bases and 9 bases, in that order; junction bases with no gene match: 12. The CDR3 length is 16 residues. Germline V gene data show CDR1 as LNHDA and CDR2 as SQIVND (reference sequence). CDR3 coding DNA: TGTGCCAGTAGTATCACCGGGACAGGGTCCCTCATGCCCCAGCATTTT. It translates to CASSITGTGSLMPQHF.

The chain recombines TRBV19 with TRBJ1-4; the D gene is possibly TRBD1 (6 bases). The V end was cut by 9 bases, the J end by 6 bases, with 11 bases between. CDR1 is LNHDA, CDR2 SQIVND, per germline (reference sequence). The CDR3 consists of 12 residues. The CDR3 DNA reads as TGTGCCAGCGGACAGCGCTATGAAAAACTGTTTTTT. It encodes CASGQRYEKLFF.

V gene TRBV5-1 combines with J gene TRBJ2-3, with TRBD2 matching over 7 bases. Per the germline V gene, CDR1 is SGHRS and CDR2 is YFSETQ. Losses at the gene ends were 2 bases for V and 0 bases for J; bases not matched to a gene: 12. The CDR3 has 18 residues. The CDR3 protein is CASSFGTMIQSSTDTQYF. The CDR3 region has the DNA TGCGCCAGCAGCTTTGGGACTATGATTCAGTCTAGCACAGATACGCAGTATTTT.

The chain couples TRBV7-9 to TRBJ2-1; D unresolved. CDR1 and CDR2 from the germline V gene are SEHNR and FQNEAQ (reference sequence). CDR3 length: 16 residues. Trimming stripped 5 bases from V and 1 base from J, with 15 bases between. The CDR3: CASSPWTTVSYNEQFF. The CDR3 DNA is TGTGCCAGCAGCCCATGGACGACCGTATCCTACAATGAGCAGTTCTTC.

The rearrangement joins TRBV4-1 to TRBJ2-4; D is possibly TRBD1 (6 bases). Germline CDR1 MGHRA, CDR2 YSYEKL. This CDR3 contains 16 residues. The V end lost 1 base, the J end lost 0 bases, and 10 bases lay between the germline ends. The CDR3 loop is CASSQGGRGAKNIQYF. As DNA, the CDR3 is TGCGCCAGCAGCCAAGGCGGCAGGGGAGCCAAAAACATTCAGTACTTC.

V gene TRBV6-5 combines with J gene TRBJ2-7, with a possible D match to TRBD1 (6 bases). Trimming removed 9 bases from V and 1 base from J, with 19 bases in between. This CDR3 is 15 amino acids long. Germline V gene data show CDR1 as MNHEY and CDR2 as SVGAGI. In DNA, the CDR3 is TGTGCCAGTATCACCCAAACAGGGATTTCCTACGAGCAGTACTTC. Translated, it gives CASITQTGISYEQYF.

The chain is built from TRBV7-9 and TRBJ1-2; D gene uncertain. Trimming stripped 4 bases from V and 8 bases from J, with 20 bases between. The CDR3 consists of 15 residues. Germline V lookup: CDR1 SEHNR, CDR2 FQNEAQ (reference sequence). CDR3 protein: CASSSPVGGLNGYTF. DNA for the CDR3: TGTGCCAGCAGCTCCCCGGTGGGAGGTCTTAACGGCTACACCTTC.

The chain links TRBV9 to TRBJ2-2; D unresolved. V was pared by 0 bases and J by 5 bases, with 14 bases between. The V gene's germline CDR1 is SGDLS and CDR2 YYNGEE. The CDR3 consists of 16 residues. In DNA, the CDR3 is TGTGCCAGCAGCGTAGTTAAAGGGTGGGATACCGGGGAGCTGTTTTTT. Translating gives CASSVVKGWDTGELFF. Variable domain in full (rest from reference TRBV9 and TRBJ2-2): DSGVTQTPKHLITATGQRVTLRCSPRSGDLSVYWYQQSLDQGLQFLIQYYNGEERAKGNILERFSAQQFPDLHSELNLSSLELGDSALYFCASSVVKGWDTGELFFGEGSRLTVL.

CDR3 in amino acids: CASSSQGITGELFF. DNA of the CDR3: TGTGCCAGCAGCTCGCAGGGTATCACCGGGGAGCTGTTTTTT. The V gene is TRBV11-2, the J gene TRBJ2-2, with a possible D match to TRBD1 (5 bases). In germline, CDR1 is SGHAT, CDR2 FQNNGV. V lost 4 bases and J lost 4, with 10 bases in between. This CDR3 is 14 amino acids long. The full variable domain, completed using reference TRBV11-2 and TRBJ2-2, is EAGVAQSPRYKIIEKRQSVAFWCNPISGHATLYWYQQILGQGPKLLIQFQNNGVVDDSQLPKDRFSAERLKGVDSTLKIQPAKLEDSAVYLCASSSQGITGELFFGEGSRLTVL.

The V and J genes are TRBV11-2 and TRBJ2-2; a possible D gene is TRBD2 (6 bases). Germline loops: CDR1 SGHAT, CDR2 FQNNGV. The CDR3 loop spans 17 amino acids. The V end lost 4 bases, the J end lost 1 base, and 16 bases lay between the germline ends. CDR3 nucleotides: TGTGCCAGCAGCTCCCCGCGGGGCGGGATGAACACCGGGGAGCTGTTTTTT. Translated, it gives CASSSPRGGMNTGELFF.

The chain employs TRBV3-1 (or the pseudogene TRBV3-2) and TRBJ1-2; D is unresolved. The V end lost 1 base, the J end lost 4 bases, and 10 bases lay between the germline ends. The CDR3 extends over 14 amino acids. From germline, CDR1 is LGHDT and CDR2 YNNKEL (reference sequence). The DNA for the CDR3 is TGTGCCAGCAGCCAAGCCTCACGGGGCTATGGCTACACCTTC. The encoded protein is CASSQASRGYGYTF.